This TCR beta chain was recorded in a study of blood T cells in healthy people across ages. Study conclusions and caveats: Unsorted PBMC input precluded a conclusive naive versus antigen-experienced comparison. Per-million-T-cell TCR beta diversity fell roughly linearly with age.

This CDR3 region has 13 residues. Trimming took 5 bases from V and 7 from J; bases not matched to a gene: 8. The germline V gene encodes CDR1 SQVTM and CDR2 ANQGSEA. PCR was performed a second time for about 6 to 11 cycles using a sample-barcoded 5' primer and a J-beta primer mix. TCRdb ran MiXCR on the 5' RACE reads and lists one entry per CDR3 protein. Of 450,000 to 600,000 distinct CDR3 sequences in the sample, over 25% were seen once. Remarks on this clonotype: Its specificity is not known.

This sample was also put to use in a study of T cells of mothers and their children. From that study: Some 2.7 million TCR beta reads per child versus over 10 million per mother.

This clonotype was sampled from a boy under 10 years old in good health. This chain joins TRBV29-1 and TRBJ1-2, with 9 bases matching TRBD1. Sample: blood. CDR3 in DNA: TGCAGCGTTTCCCGGGACAGGGATGTTGGCTACACCTTC. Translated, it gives CSVSRDRDVGYTF.